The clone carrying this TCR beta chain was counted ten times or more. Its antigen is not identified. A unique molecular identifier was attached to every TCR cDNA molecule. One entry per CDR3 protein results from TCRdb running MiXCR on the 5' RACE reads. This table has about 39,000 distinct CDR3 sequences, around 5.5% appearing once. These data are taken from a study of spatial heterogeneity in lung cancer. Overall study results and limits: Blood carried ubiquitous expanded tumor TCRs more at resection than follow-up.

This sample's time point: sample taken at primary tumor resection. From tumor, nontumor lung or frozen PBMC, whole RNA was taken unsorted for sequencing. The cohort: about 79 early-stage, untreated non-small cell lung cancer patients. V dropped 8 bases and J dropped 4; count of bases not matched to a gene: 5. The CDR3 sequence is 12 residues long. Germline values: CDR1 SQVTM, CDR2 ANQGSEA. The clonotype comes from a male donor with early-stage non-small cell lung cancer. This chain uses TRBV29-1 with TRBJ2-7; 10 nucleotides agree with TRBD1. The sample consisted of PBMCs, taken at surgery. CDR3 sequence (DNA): TGCAGCCACCGGGACAGGGGTTACGAGCAGTACTTC. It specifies CSHRDRGYEQYF.